This TCR beta chain was profiled in a study of control samples from healthy donors and cancer patients. The trim removed 3 bases at V and 4 bases at J, leaving 9 bases unmatched. This CDR3 spans 17 amino acids. Germline loops: CDR1 LNHNV, CDR2 YYDKDF (reference sequence). Produced via immunoSEQ multiplex PCR; TCRdb's table is partial and in-frame only. The sample lists 98,000 or so clones; roughly 82% were seen once. V is TRBV15 and J is TRBJ2-2; 9 bases line up with TRBD1. The source of this sequence is a man between 60 and 70 years old in good health. Sequencing used blood. CDR3 in amino acids: CATSSGQGSMATGELFF. Here the CDR3 DNA reads TGTGCCACCAGCAGCGGACAGGGGTCGATGGCCACCGGGGAGCTGTTTTTT.